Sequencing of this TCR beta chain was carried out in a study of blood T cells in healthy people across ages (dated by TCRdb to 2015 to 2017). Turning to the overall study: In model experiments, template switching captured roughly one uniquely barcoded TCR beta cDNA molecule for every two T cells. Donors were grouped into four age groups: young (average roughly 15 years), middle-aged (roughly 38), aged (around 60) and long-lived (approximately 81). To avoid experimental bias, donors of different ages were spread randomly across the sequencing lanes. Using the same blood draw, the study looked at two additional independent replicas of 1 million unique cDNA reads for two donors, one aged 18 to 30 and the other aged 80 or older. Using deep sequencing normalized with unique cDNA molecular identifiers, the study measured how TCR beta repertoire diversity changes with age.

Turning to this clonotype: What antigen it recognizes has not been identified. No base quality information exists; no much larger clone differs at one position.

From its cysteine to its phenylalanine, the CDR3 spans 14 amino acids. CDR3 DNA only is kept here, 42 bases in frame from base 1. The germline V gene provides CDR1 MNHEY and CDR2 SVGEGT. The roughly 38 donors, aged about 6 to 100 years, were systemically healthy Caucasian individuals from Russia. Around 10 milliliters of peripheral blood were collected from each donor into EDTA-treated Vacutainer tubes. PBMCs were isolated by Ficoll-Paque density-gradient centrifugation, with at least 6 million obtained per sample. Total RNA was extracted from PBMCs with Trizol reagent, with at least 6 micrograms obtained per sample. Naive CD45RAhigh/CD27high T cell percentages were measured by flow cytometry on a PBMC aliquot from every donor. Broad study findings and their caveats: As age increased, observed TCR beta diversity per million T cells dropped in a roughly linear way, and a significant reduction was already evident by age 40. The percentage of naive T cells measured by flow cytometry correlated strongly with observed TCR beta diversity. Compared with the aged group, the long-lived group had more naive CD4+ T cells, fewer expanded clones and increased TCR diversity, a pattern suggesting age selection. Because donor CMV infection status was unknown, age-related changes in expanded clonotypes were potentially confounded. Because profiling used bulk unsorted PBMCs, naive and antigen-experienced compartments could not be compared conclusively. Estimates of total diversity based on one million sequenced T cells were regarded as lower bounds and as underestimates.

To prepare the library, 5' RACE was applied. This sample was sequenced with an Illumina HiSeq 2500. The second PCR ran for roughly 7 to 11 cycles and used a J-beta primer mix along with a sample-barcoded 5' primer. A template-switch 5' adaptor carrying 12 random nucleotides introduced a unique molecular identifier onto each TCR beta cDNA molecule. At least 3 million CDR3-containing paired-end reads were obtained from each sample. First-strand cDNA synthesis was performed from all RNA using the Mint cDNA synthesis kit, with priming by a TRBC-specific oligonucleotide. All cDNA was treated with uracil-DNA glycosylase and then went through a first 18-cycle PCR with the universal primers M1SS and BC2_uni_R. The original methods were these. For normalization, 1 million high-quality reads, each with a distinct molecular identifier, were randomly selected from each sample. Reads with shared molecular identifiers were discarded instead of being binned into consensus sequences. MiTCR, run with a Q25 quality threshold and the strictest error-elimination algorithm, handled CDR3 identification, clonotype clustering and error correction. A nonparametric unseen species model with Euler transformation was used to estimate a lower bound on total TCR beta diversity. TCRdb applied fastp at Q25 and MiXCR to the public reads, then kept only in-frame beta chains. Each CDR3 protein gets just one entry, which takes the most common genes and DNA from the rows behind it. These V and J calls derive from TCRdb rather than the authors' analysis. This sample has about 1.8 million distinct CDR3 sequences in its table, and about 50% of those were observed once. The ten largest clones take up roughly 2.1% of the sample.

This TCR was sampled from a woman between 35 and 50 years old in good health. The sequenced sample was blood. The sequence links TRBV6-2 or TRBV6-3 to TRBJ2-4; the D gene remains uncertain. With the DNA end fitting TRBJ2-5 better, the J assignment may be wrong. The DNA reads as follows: TGTGCCAGCAGTTACGCACTGGCCGGGGAGACCCAGTACTTC. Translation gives CASSYALAGETQYF.